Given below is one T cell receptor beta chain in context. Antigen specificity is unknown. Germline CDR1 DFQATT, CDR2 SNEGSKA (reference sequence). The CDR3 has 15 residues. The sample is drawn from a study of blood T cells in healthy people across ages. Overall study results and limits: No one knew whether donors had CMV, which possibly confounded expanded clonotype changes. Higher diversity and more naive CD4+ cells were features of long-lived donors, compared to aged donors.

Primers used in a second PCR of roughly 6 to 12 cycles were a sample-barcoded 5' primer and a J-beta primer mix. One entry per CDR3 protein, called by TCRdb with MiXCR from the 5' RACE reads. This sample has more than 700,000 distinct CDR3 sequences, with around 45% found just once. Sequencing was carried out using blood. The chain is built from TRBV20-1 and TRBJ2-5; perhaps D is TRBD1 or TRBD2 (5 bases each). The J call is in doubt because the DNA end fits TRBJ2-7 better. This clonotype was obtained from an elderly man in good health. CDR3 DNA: TGCAGTGCCTACCCGGGACCCCGGGCCTCCTACGAGCAGTACTTC. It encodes CSAYPGPRASYEQYF.